The present entry profiles one TCR beta chain with its context. The antigen remains undetermined. This record belongs to a study of T cell responses to AZD1222 COVID-19 vaccine. Study results and limitations: Nearly half of unique spike-specific TCRs reportedly avoided B.1.351 and B.1.1.7 mutated regions.

Sequenced by immunoSEQ multiplex PCR; TCRdb stores in-frame clones only, minus some. The data show around 150,000 clones, around 90% seen once. CDR3 length: 16 amino acids. Trimming took 2 bases from V and 2 from J, leaving 10 bases between them. The germline V gene encodes CDR1 PRHDT and CDR2 FYEKMQ (reference sequence). The input for sequencing was peripheral blood, taken 28 days after the second AZD1222 dose. This TCR was sampled from an adult who received the AZD1222 COVID-19 vaccine. The V call is TRBV13, the J call TRBJ2-6, with a possible D match to TRBD2 (5 bases). The CDR3 here is CASSLRRRAGANVLTF. For the CDR3, the DNA is TGTGCCAGCAGCTTAAGAAGGCGGGCTGGGGCCAACGTCCTGACTTTC. Based on the CDR3 plus reference TRBV13 and TRBJ2-6, the full variable domain is AAGVIQSPRHLIKEKRETATLKCYPIPRHDTVYWYQQGPGQDPQFLISFYEKMQSDKGSIPDRFSAQQFSDYHSELNMSSLELGDSALYFCASSLRRRAGANVLTFGAGSRLTVL.